The 19 T cell receptor beta chains below were found in one sample sequenced in a study of identical twins. TCRdb analysed the 5' RACE reads with MiXCR anew, one entry per CDR3 protein. The sample carries 570,000 or so distinct CDR3 sequences, more than 9% recorded once. These same records also appear under a second study, on yellow fever vaccine responses in identical twins.

Input material: PBMCs. These receptors originate from a woman in her late teens or twenties in good health.

In regard to this clonotype: One end of the junction does not line up with germline, which may come from a read error. The chain is built from TRBV29-1 and TRBJ2-3; D gene unclear. The CDR3 contains 13 residues. Germline V gene lookup returns CDR1 SQVTM and CDR2 ANQGSEA. CDR3 in amino acids: CRVVWPNTDTQYF. The DNA for the CDR3 is TGCAGGGTTGTTTGGCCCAACACAGATACGCAGTATTTT.

In its sample, this clonotype was seen a few times. The chain carries TRBV20-1 and TRBJ2-3; a weak D match, TRBD2 (6 bases). This CDR3 is built from 15 residues. The ends were cut back, 5 bases at V and 1 base at J, with 16 bases in the middle. Germline-derived CDR1 and CDR2 are DFQATT and SNEGSKA (reference sequence). CDR3 sequence: CSAVGLPGGTDTQYF. Here the CDR3 DNA reads TGCAGTGCTGTTGGACTACCGGGTGGCACAGATACGCAGTATTTT.

This clonotype appeared a few times. This chain joins TRBV12-5 and TRBJ2-1, with D perhaps TRBD2 (6 bases). The V end lost 4 bases, the J end lost 6 bases, and 10 bases lay between the germline ends. The CDR3 consists of 13 residues. The V gene's germline CDR1 is LGHNT and CDR2 FRNRAP. CDR3 protein: CASGWNSGNEQFF. The CDR3 DNA is TGTGCTAGTGGTTGGAATAGCGGCAATGAGCAGTTCTTC. The variable domain in full, with the rest retrieved from reference TRBV12-5 and TRBJ2-1, is DARVTQTPRHKVTEMGQEVTMRCQPILGHNTVFWYRQTMMQGLELLAYFRNRAPLDDSGMPKDRFSAEMPDATLATLKIQPSEPRDSAVYFCASGWNSGNEQFFGPGTRLTVL.

This clonotype has a count of ten or more. The chain carries TRBV4-1 and TRBJ2-3; maybe TRBD2 (5 bases). V was pared by 4 bases and J by 1 base, with 9 bases between. CDR3 length: 14 amino acids. Germline V gene lookup returns CDR1 MGHRA and CDR2 YSYEKL. CDR3 coding DNA: TGCGCCAGCAGCCTGGTGGAGGGCACAGATACGCAGTATTTT. Amino acids: CASSLVEGTDTQYF.

This clonotype was counted at least ten times. The J gene is TRBJ2-7, the V gene TRBV5-1; 7 nucleotides agree with TRBD2. Trimming at V came to 5 bases and at J to 4 bases, leaving 12 bases not matched to a gene. The CDR3 has 15 amino acids. Germline V CDR1 and CDR2: SGHRS, YFSETQ. The CDR3 bases are TGCGCCAGCAGGAGAGCGGGATTTACCGAATACGAGCAGTACTTC. Translation gives CASRRAGFTEYEQYF. The full variable domain, its missing parts supplied by reference TRBV5-1 and TRBJ2-7, is KAGVTQTPRYLIKTRGQQVTLSCSPISGHRSVSWYQQTPGQGLQFLFEYFSETQRNKGNFPGRFSGRQFSNSRSEMNVSTLELGDSALYLCASRRAGFTEYEQYFGPGTRLTVT.

This clonotype was counted a few times. The chain combines TRBV29-1 with TRBJ1-1; D may be TRBD1 (5 bases). Trimming took off 4 bases at V and 5 bases at J, with 11 bases between the two ends. CDR1 and CDR2 (germline): SQVTM, ANQGSEA. The CDR3 consists of 12 residues. For the CDR3, the DNA is TGCAGCGTTGGACGGGGGGAAACTGAAGCTTTCTTT. This gives the protein CSVGRGETEAFF.

The V call is TRBV5-3, the J call TRBJ1-5; 9 bases line up with TRBD1. TRBV5-3 belongs to the ORF category, with a function that is uncertain. The CDR3 covers 16 residues. J was trimmed by 3 bases and V by 4 bases; bases with no gene match: 8. CDR3 residues: CARSPGTGQFNQPQHF. The CDR3 DNA is TGTGCCAGAAGCCCAGGGACAGGGCAATTCAATCAGCCCCAGCATTTT.

This chain links TRBV11-3 with TRBJ2-5, with D tentatively TRBD2 (6 bases). Germline V CDR1 and CDR2: SGHNT, YENEEA. This CDR3 is built from 16 residues. Deletions cut 8 bases from V and 3 bases from J, with 22 bases between. Here the CDR3 reads CASSQGQAGGEETQYF. CDR3 nucleotide sequence: TGTGCCAGCTCCCAAGGGCAGGCAGGAGGGGAAGAGACCCAGTACTTC.

V and J are TRBV6-5 and TRBJ2-3; 10 bases map to TRBD1. The J segment lost 0 bases and the V segment lost 4 bases, leaving 4 bases of the junction unmatched. The CDR3 loop spans 16 amino acids. Germline V gives CDR1 MNHEY, CDR2 SVGAGI. Written as DNA, the CDR3 is TGTGCCAGCAGTTCCCGGGACAGGGGTAGCACAGATACGCAGTATTTT. Amino acid sequence: CASSSRDRGSTDTQYF.

The CDR3 DNA reads as TGTGCCAGTAAGGGGGACAACTACCTTGAGCAGTTCTTC. Protein: CASKGDNYLEQFF. The J gene is TRBJ2-1, the V gene TRBV19, with a possible D match to TRBD1 (6 bases). Trimming cost V 7 bases and J 9 bases, with 16 bases left between them. The CDR3 runs 13 residues. CDR1 is LNHDA and CDR2 is SQIVND in the germline V gene (reference sequence).

The chain couples TRBV14 to TRBJ2-1; tentatively, D is TRBD1 (5 bases). Germline V gene data show CDR1 as SGHDN and CDR2 as FVKESK. V was clipped by 5 bases and J by 4 bases, with 21 bases between them. The CDR3 consists of 17 residues. This CDR3 is CASSVLGQKGNYNEQFF. CDR3 bases: TGTGCCAGCAGCGTGTTGGGGCAGAAGGGAAATTACAATGAGCAGTTCTTC.

This clonotype was seen a handful of times. This rearrangement joins TRBV19 to TRBJ2-1; 12 bases map to TRBD2. Germline V gene lookup returns CDR1 LNHDA and CDR2 SQIVND (reference sequence). V dropped 6 bases and J dropped 9; count of bases not matched to a gene: 6. There are 14 residues in the CDR3. The CDR3 DNA reads as TGTGCCAGTAGCCTACTAGCGGGAGGACCTGAGCAGTTCTTC. This gives the protein CASSLLAGGPEQFF.

The CDR3 protein is CASRPTGLSGNTIYF. In DNA form, the CDR3 reads TGTGCCAGCAGGCCCACAGGGCTCTCTGGAAACACCATATATTTT. The V and J genes are TRBV28 and TRBJ1-3, with a possible D match to TRBD1 (6 bases). The germline gives CDR1 MDHEN, CDR2 SYDVKM. The ends were cut back, 6 bases at V and 0 bases at J, with 12 bases in the middle. CDR3 length equals 15 residues.

The CDR3 region is CASSYRLALAGPGELFF. CDR3 DNA: TGTGCCAGCAGTTACCGTCTAGCCCTAGCGGGGCCCGGGGAGCTGTTTTTT. The rearrangement uses TRBV6-2 or TRBV6-3 and TRBJ2-2, with TRBD2 matching over 9 bases. V gave up 2 bases and J gave up 6 bases; unmatched junction bases: 10. CDR3 length: 17 amino acids. Germline V CDR1 and CDR2: MNHEY, SVGEGT.

The chain couples TRBV4-2 to TRBJ2-3, with D perhaps TRBD2 (5 bases). CDR3 length: 15 amino acids. Germline V gene lookup returns CDR1 LGHNA and CDR2 YNFKEQ. The V gene lost 0 bases and the J gene lost 3 bases, with 10 bases spanning the gap. CDR3 in amino acids: CASSQELDPTDTQYF. The CDR3 DNA reads TGTGCCAGCAGCCAAGAACTAGACCCAACAGATACGCAGTATTTT.

This clonotype was counted between two and nine times. DNA of the CDR3: TGTGCCAGCAGCAAACGAGGACAGGGATACGAGACCCAGTACTTC. As protein: CASSKRGQGYETQYF. V and J are TRBV21-1 and TRBJ2-5; whether TRBD1, the table's D call, matches the DNA was not checked. TRBV21-1 constitutes a pseudogene. This CDR3 comprises 15 residues.

Worth noting for this clonotype: One end of the junction varies from germline; a read error may be responsible. J is TRBJ2-3 and V is TRBV6-5, with 8 bases lining up with TRBD2. Germline V CDR1 and CDR2: MNHEY, SVGAGI. This CDR3 is 15 amino acids long. In DNA form, the CDR3 reads TGTACCAGCAGTTACCCCAGCGGGAGTACAGATACGCAGTATTTT. As protein: CTSSYPSGSTDTQYF.

This clonotype showed up just a few times. V is TRBV4-2 and J is TRBJ2-1; 7 bases are a match to TRBD2. CDR3 length equals 16 residues. Trimming cost V 5 bases and J 8 bases; bases outside gene matches: 15. Germline V lookup: CDR1 LGHNA, CDR2 YNFKEQ. The CDR3 sequence: CASSGLVASKSHEQFF. The CDR3, as DNA: TGTGCCAGCAGCGGACTAGTTGCCTCCAAGTCGCATGAGCAGTTCTTC.

This clonotype was detected ten times or more. The rearrangement uses TRBV12-3 or TRBV12-4 and TRBJ1-1, with D unresolved. The CDR3 is made up of 11 amino acids. V dropped 8 bases and J dropped 5 bases, with 9 bases sitting between them. CDR3 coding DNA: TGTGCCAGCTTGAAAGGGACTGAAGCTTTCTTT. Protein: CASLKGTEAFF.